Below, 24 T cell receptor beta chains from the same sample are listed, as sequenced in a study of cytomegalovirus exposure and HLA in healthy donors. PCR amplification relied on 60 Vbeta primers (plus 13 Jbeta primers). The protocol was immunoSEQ multiplex PCR, while the TCRdb copy is restricted to in-frame clones and leaves out a portion. The table shows about 200,000 clones, with 82% occurring only once. Sequencing input: PBMCs. The receptors were gathered from a boy aged 2 to 10 in good health and CMV-seronegative.

CDR3 coding DNA: TGTGCCAGCAGTCAACTCGGTCTCCCGAGCTCCTACAATGAGCAGTTCTTC. Translating gives CASSQLGLPSSYNEQFF. The rearrangement joins TRBV2 to TRBJ2-1; D remains unclear. This CDR3 has 17 residues. CDR1 is SNHLY, CDR2 FYNNEI, per germline. Trimming shortened V by 5 bases and J by 0 bases, and 17 bases separated the two germline ends.

The chain uses TRBV5-4 and TRBJ2-7; the D gene is possibly TRBD1 (6 bases). V gave up 2 bases and J gave up 5 bases, with 11 bases separating them. The length of the CDR3 is 13 residues. Germline V CDR1 and CDR2: SGHNT, YYREEE (reference sequence). CDR3 loop: CASSFSGTNEQYF. In DNA, the CDR3 is TGTGCCAGCAGCTTCTCCGGGACAAACGAGCAGTACTTC. Combining the CDR3 with reference TRBV5-4 and TRBJ2-7 gives the whole variable domain ETGVTQSPTHLIKTRGQQVTLRCSSQSGHNTVSWYQQALGQGPQFIFQYYREEENGRGNFPPRFSGLQFPNYSSELNVNALELDDSALYLCASSFSGTNEQYFGPGTRLTVT.

This clone came up once. J is TRBJ1-2 and V is TRBV2; D gene uncertain. Per the germline V gene, CDR1 is SNHLY and CDR2 is FYNNEI. V lost 1 base to trimming and J lost 7 bases, with 10 bases between them. This CDR3 region has 13 residues. In nucleotides, the CDR3 is TGTGCCAGCAGTGAAGGCGGGTATGGTGGCTACACCTTC. Residues: CASSEGGYGGYTF.

CDR3 loop: CASSSGVELYGYTF. CDR3 in DNA: TGTGCCAGTAGTTCAGGGGTAGAGCTCTATGGCTACACCTTC. The J gene is TRBJ1-2, the V gene TRBV19; D possibly corresponds to TRBD1 (6 bases). This CDR3 contains 14 residues. V gave up 5 bases and J gave up 4 bases, with 14 bases separating them. Germline V CDR1 and CDR2: LNHDA, SQIVND (reference sequence).

The chain joins TRBV7-2 to TRBJ2-3, with D possibly TRBD2 on 6 matching bases. The germline gives CDR1 SGHTA, CDR2 FQGNSA. The V gene lost 2 bases and the J gene lost 0 bases, with 12 bases spanning the gap. This CDR3 is 16 amino acids long. CDR3 residues: CASSLSSAGSTDTQYF. The CDR3 coding sequence is TGTGCCAGCAGCTTAAGTAGCGCGGGAAGCACAGATACGCAGTATTTT.

The chain recombines TRBV25-1 with TRBJ1-6; 8 bases match TRBD1. The CDR3 consists of 15 residues. After removal of 6 bases from V and 7 bases from J, the junction contained 8 bases not matched to a gene. Per germline, CDR1 MGHDK and CDR2 SYGVNS. Here the CDR3 DNA reads TGTGCCAGCAGCGCTACGACAGGGGACAATTCACCCCTCCACTTT. The encoded protein is CASSATTGDNSPLHF.

J is TRBJ1-1 and V is TRBV5-1; D is unresolved. Germline V gene lookup returns CDR1 SGHRS and CDR2 YFSETQ. This CDR3 has 13 residues. Trimming shortened V by 0 bases and J by 1 base, and 4 bases separated the two germline ends. The chain's CDR3 is CASSLVRNTEAFF. The CDR3 nucleotides read TGCGCCAGCAGCTTGGTTAGGAACACTGAAGCTTTCTTT.

CDR3 in DNA: TGTGCCTGGAGACGACAGGGGACCCCTAACTATGGCTACACCTTC. It translates to CAWRRQGTPNYGYTF. V usage is TRBV30 and J usage is TRBJ1-2; 8 nucleotides match TRBD1. The germline CDR1 and CDR2 sequences are GTSNPN and SVGIG (reference sequence). The CDR3 totals 15 residues. Germline trimming cut 3 bases from V and 0 bases from J; bases unmatched to any gene: 6.

This clone has only a few counts. This CDR3 reads CASSSRGTGSYGYTF. The DNA of the CDR3 is TGTGCCAGCAGTTCGAGGGGAACAGGGTCCTATGGCTACACCTTC. The gene calls are TRBV6-5 and TRBJ1-2; D may be TRBD1 (6 bases). Trimming stripped 4 bases from V and 4 bases from J, with 16 bases between. The CDR3 spans 15 residues. Germline CDR1 MNHEY, CDR2 SVGAGI.

The rearrangement uses TRBV7-2 and TRBJ1-1; D may be TRBD1 (5 bases). The CDR3 runs 15 residues. Germline-derived CDR1 and CDR2 are SGHTA and FQGNSA. V was clipped by 1 base and J by 4 bases, with 13 bases between them. The CDR3 spells CASSLVGEPSTEAFF. CDR3 sequence (DNA): TGTGCCAGCAGCTTAGTAGGGGAACCAAGCACTGAAGCTTTCTTT. The full variable domain, with the rest looked up from reference TRBV7-2 and TRBJ1-1, is GAGVSQSPSNKVTEKGKDVELRCDPISGHTALYWYRQSLGQGLEFLIYFQGNSAPDKSGLPSDRFSAERTGGSVSTLTIQRTQQEDSAVYLCASSLVGEPSTEAFFGQGTRLTVV.

The chain couples TRBV9 to TRBJ1-1, with D unresolved. CDR1 and CDR2 (germline): SGDLS, YYNGEE. This CDR3 spans 12 amino acids. Deletions cut 4 bases from V and 7 bases from J, with 11 bases between. The CDR3 protein is CASSSVADEAFF. The CDR3 DNA reads TGTGCCAGCAGCTCAGTAGCGGATGAAGCTTTCTTT.

This sequence joins TRBV6-6 and TRBJ1-2; 7 bases agree with TRBD1. The CDR3 has 11 amino acids. V shed 6 bases, J shed 5 bases, and the junction held 0 bases outside the gene matches. CDR1 MNHNY and CDR2 SVGAGI come from the germline V gene (reference sequence). In DNA form, the CDR3 reads TGTGCCAGCAGACAGGGGTATGGCTACACCTTC. Translated: CASRQGYGYTF.

CDR3 nucleotide sequence: TGTGCCAGCAGCTTGGGCGGGGGGGGTCGGCAAGAGACCCAGTACTTC. Translated: CASSLGGGGRQETQYF. This sequence joins TRBV5-4 and TRBJ2-5; TRBD2 matches at 9 bases. CDR3 length: 16 amino acids. Trimming removed 0 bases from V and 2 bases from J; junction bases left unmatched: 5. In germline, CDR1 is SGHNT, CDR2 YYREEE (reference sequence).

This clone was seen more than once but under ten times. DNA of the CDR3: TGTGCCAGCAGCCAAGATCCCCTCAGCGGGGGGCGGGGGACCCAGTACTTC. Amino acid sequence: CASSQDPLSGGRGTQYF. The rearrangement links TRBV4-2 to TRBJ2-5, with 9 nucleotides matching TRBD2. The CDR3 spans 17 residues. The germline V gene encodes CDR1 LGHNA and CDR2 YNFKEQ. The V gene end was trimmed by 0 bases and the J gene end by 7 bases; junction bases not matched to a gene: 12.

In its sample, this clone was seen once. The V and J genes are TRBV5-4 and TRBJ2-5; the match to TRBD2 covers 13 bases. The J segment lost 2 bases and the V segment lost 3 bases, leaving 4 bases of the junction unmatched. The CDR3 consists of 16 residues. In germline, CDR1 is SGHNT, CDR2 YYREEE (reference sequence). The CDR3 sequence: CASSYGLAGAQETQYF. As DNA, the CDR3 is TGTGCCAGCAGCTACGGACTAGCGGGGGCACAAGAGACCCAGTACTTC.

V gene TRBV7-2 combines with J gene TRBJ2-5; the match to TRBD1 covers 7 bases. The V and J ends lost 5 bases and 1 base, in that order; junction bases with no gene match: 4. CDR1 is SGHTA and CDR2 is FQGNSA in the germline V gene. CDR3 size: 14 residues. CDR3 DNA sequence: TGTGCCAGCAGCCGTGACAGGGTCCAAGAGACCCAGTACTTC. Its protein is CASSRDRVQETQYF.

The V and J genes are TRBV7-6 and TRBJ2-7; 7 bases fit TRBD2. With 1 base clipped from V and 4 bases from J, the junction kept 7 bases outside the gene matches. Germline V gene data show CDR1 as SGHVS and CDR2 as FNYEAQ. This CDR3 has 15 amino acids. The CDR3, as DNA: TGTGCCAGCAGCTTAGGCGGGGGAATCGGTTACGAGCAGTACTTC. This translates into CASSLGGGIGYEQYF.

This chain connects TRBV4-2 to TRBJ1-1; D unresolved. Germline CDR1 reads LGHNA; CDR2 reads YNFKEQ. The CDR3 sequence is 15 residues long. V was shortened by 1 base and J by 3 bases, with 12 bases between the two germline ends. CDR3 nucleotides: TGTGCCAGCAGCCAAGTGGGAGGGTGGTACACTGAAGCTTTCTTT. Translation gives CASSQVGGWYTEAFF.

Only one count was recorded for this clone. The chain links TRBV10-3 to TRBJ1-4; 8 bases are a match to TRBD1. After removal of 0 bases from V and 7 bases from J, the junction contained 7 bases not matched to a gene. Germline CDR1 ENHRY, CDR2 SYGVKD. The CDR3 has 16 residues. The CDR3 region has the DNA TGTGCCATCAGTGAGTCGGACAGGGCCGTTAGTGAAAAACTGTTTTTT. Residues: CAISESDRAVSEKLFF.

The genes are TRBV7-9 and TRBJ2-7, with 11 bases identical to TRBD2. V lost 0 bases and J lost 9; bases outside the gene matches: 7. Germline V gives CDR1 SEHNR, CDR2 FQNEAQ (reference sequence). The length of the CDR3 is 15 residues. The CDR3 DNA follows: TGTGCCAGCAGCTTAGCGGGTACTAGCGGGGGCGGGCAGTACTTC. The encoded protein is CASSLAGTSGGGQYF.

The rearrangement joins TRBV4-1 to TRBJ2-1, with D hard to call. V dropped 1 base and J dropped 8 bases, with 9 bases sitting between them. The CDR3 spans 13 residues. The germline gives CDR1 MGHRA, CDR2 YSYEKL. Written as DNA, the CDR3 is TGCGCCAGCAGCCAAGTCGGGTTGGATGAGCAGTTCTTC. Its protein product is CASSQVGLDEQFF.

The chain carries TRBV11-2 and TRBJ2-7; D possibly corresponds to TRBD2 (6 bases). CDR1 and CDR2 from the germline V gene are SGHAT and FQNNGV. This CDR3 region has 13 residues. V lost 7 bases to trimming and J lost 3 bases, with 13 bases between them. The CDR3 DNA sequence: TGTGCCAGCACGGTGGGGGGAGTCTACGAGCAGTACTTC. It encodes CASTVGGVYEQYF.

The genes are TRBV6-6 and TRBJ1-1; TRBD1 matches 7 bases. Germline values: CDR1 MNHNY, CDR2 SVGAGI (reference sequence). The CDR3 totals 14 residues. Trimming removed 6 bases from V and 3 bases from J; junction bases left unmatched: 7. The DNA for the CDR3 is TGTGCCAGCAGCAGAGGGGGCCTGGACACTGAAGCTTTCTTT. Translating it yields CASSRGGLDTEAFF.

This chain links TRBV11-2 with TRBJ2-6; D may be TRBD1 (5 bases). CDR3 length: 15 residues. Trimming took 5 bases from V and 4 from J, leaving 12 bases between them. Germline V gives CDR1 SGHAT, CDR2 FQNNGV. The chain's CDR3 is CASSTSGSGANVLTF. CDR3 coding DNA: TGTGCCAGCAGCACCTCAGGGTCAGGGGCCAACGTCCTGACTTTC.